This T cell receptor (beta chain) was found in a study of T cells in Graves' hyperthyroidism and ophthalmopathy. This clonotype was counted ten times or more. This CDR3 spans 16 amino acids. V lost 4 bases to trimming and J lost 3 bases; unmatched junction nucleotides: 6. Germline V gene lookup returns CDR1 SGHRS and CDR2 YFSETQ. TCR beta CDR3 region amplification was performed from RNA transcripts. When the TCR CDR3 underwent first-round RT-PCR, the HTBI primer set was used. TCRdb re-called the multiplex PCR reads with MiXCR, one entry per CDR3 protein. Of fewer than 750,000 distinct CDR3 sequences listed, more than 12% are singletons.

Material for sequencing was blood. The chain recombines TRBV5-1 with TRBJ2-1; TRBD2 matches 11 bases. The sequence was obtained from a woman aged 45 to 65 with Graves' ophthalmopathy. The CDR3 sequence: CASSPLAGGGYNEQFF. The CDR3 coding sequence is TGCGCCAGCAGCCCTTTAGCGGGAGGGGGCTACAATGAGCAGTTCTTC.